This TCR beta chain was sequenced in a study of PD-1 blockade in classical Hodgkin lymphoma. Each patient experienced a relapse that followed autologous stem cell transplantation, and brentuximab vedotin exposure varied. In germline, CDR1 is MNHEY, CDR2 SVGAGI. V trimming: 4 bases; J trimming: 9 bases; junction bases outside the gene matches: 13. The CDR3 sequence is 15 residues long. The table came from immunoSEQ multiplex PCR; TCRdb's copy has only in-frame clones and leaves some out. This sample has 11,000 to 15,000 clones, with 86% found just once. The source is a human donor with classical Hodgkin lymphoma. The sequenced sample was peripheral blood mononuclear cells (PBMCs), obtained at baseline. This rearrangement joins TRBV6-5 to TRBJ2-7, with 9 positions matching TRBD1. CDR3: CASSLIPGQGSRQYF. DNA of the CDR3: TGTGCCAGCAGTTTAATCCCGGGACAGGGATCTCGGCAGTACTTC.